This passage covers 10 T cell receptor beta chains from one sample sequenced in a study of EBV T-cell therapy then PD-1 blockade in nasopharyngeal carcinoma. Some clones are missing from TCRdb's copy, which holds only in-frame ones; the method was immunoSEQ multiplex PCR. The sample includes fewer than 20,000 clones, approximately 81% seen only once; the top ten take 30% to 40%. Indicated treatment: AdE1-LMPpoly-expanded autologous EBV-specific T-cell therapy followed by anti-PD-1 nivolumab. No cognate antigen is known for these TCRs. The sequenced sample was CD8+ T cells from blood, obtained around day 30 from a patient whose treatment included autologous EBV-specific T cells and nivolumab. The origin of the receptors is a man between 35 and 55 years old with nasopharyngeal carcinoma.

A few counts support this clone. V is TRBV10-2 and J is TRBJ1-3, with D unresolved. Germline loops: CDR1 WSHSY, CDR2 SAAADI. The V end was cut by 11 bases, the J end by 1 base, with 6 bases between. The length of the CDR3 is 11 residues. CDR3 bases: TGCGCCGTAGGGTCTGGAAACACCATATATTTT. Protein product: CAVGSGNTIYF.

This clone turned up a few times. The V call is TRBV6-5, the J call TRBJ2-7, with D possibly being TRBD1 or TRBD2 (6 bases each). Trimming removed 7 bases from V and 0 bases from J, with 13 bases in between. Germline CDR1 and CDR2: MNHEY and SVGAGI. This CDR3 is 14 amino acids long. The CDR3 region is CASTPGGLSYEQYF. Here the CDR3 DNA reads TGTGCCAGCACCCCCGGGGGCCTCTCCTACGAGCAGTACTTC.

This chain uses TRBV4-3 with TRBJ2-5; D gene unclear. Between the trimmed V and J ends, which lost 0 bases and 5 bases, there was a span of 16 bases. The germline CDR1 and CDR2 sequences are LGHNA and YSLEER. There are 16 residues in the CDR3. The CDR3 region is CASSQDLGPVAETQYF. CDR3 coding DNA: TGCGCCAGCAGCCAAGACCTAGGACCCGTTGCGGAGACCCAGTACTTC.

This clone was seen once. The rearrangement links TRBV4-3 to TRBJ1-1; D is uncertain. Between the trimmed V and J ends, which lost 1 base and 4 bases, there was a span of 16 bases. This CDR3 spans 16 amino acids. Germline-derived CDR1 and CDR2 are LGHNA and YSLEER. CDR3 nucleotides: TGCGCCAGCAGCCAAGTAAAATGGGGAGGGTCCACTGAAGCTTTCTTT. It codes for CASSQVKWGGSTEAFF.

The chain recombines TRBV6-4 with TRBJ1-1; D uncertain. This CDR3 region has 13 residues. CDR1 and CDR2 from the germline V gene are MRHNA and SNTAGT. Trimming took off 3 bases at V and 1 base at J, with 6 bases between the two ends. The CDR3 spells CASSEGWNTEAFF. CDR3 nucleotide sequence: TGTGCCAGCAGTGAGGGATGGAACACTGAAGCTTTCTTT.

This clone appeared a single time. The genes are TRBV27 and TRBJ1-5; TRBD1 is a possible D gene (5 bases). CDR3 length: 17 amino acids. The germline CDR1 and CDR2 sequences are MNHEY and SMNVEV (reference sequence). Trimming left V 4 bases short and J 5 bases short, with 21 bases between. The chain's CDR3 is CASSSRFNPGNHQPQHF. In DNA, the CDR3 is TGTGCCAGCAGTTCTCGGTTTAACCCAGGGAATCATCAGCCCCAGCATTTT.

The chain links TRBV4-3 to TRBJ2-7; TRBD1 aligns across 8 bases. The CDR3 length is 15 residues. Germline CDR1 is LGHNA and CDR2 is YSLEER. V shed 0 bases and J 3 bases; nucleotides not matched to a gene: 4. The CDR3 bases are TGCGCCAGCAGCCAAGATCCCGGGACAGGCTACGAGCAGTACTTC. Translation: CASSQDPGTGYEQYF.

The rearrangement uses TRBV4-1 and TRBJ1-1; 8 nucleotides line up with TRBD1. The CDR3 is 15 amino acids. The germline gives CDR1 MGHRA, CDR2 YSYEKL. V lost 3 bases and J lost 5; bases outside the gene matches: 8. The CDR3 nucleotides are TGCGCCAGCAGCCAGGGCGGACAGGGAGTGACTGAAGCTTTCTTT. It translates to CASSQGGQGVTEAFF.

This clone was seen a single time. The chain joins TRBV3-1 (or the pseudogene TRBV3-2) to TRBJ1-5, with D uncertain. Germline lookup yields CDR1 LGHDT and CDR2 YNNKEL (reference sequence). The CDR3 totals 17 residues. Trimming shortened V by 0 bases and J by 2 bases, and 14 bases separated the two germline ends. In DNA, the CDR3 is TGTGCCAGCAGCCAAGATGTTCCCCCGAGGGGCAATCAGCCCCAGCATTTT. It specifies CASSQDVPPRGNQPQHF.

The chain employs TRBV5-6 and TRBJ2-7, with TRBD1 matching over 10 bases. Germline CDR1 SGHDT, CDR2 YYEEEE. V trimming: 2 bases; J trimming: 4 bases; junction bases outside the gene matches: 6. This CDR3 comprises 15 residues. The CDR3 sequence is CASSFPGTGAYEQYF. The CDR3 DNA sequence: TGTGCCAGCAGCTTCCCAGGGACAGGGGCATACGAGCAGTACTTC.